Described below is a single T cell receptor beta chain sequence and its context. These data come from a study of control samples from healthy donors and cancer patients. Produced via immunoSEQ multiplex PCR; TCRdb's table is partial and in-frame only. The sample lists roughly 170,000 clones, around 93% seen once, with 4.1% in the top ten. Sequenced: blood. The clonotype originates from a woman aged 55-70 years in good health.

The CDR3 DNA sequence: TGTGCCAGCAGCTCTTACTCTTCCTATAATTCACCCCTCCACTTT. It codes for CASSSYSSYNSPLHF. The J gene is TRBJ1-6, the V gene TRBV5-4, with D hard to call. Germline V gives CDR1 SGHNT, CDR2 YYREEE (reference sequence). The length of the CDR3 is 15 residues. V was pared by 3 bases and J by 1 base, with 8 bases between.